What follows describes a single TCR beta chain. V was pared by 0 bases and J by 3 bases, with 6 bases of the junction left unmatched. This CDR3 contains 16 residues. Germline V CDR1 and CDR2: MNHEY, SVGAGI. This sample is part of a study of blood T cell repertoires in COVID-19. Study-wide background: The origin of the acute and convalescent COVID-19 samples was the United States, Italy and Spain.

While infection was still active, Seattle patients were enrolled and then followed longitudinally. As processed by the authors: Amplification from reference gene primers served as the basis for estimated nucleated cell counts. Some clones are missing from TCRdb's copy, which holds only in-frame ones; the method was immunoSEQ multiplex PCR. The V and J calls and clone size were taken over from that table, and D and trimming were inferred from the DNA. Seen here are roughly 350,000 clones, about 87% observed once, and the top ten hold 10%. Material for sequencing was peripheral blood. This TCR came from a woman in her 30s with COVID-19, enrolled during active disease. The chain employs TRBV6-5 and TRBJ2-7, with 9 bases aligning to TRBD2. The chain's CDR3 is CASSYSIIAGDYEQYF. The CDR3 DNA sequence: TGTGCCAGCAGTTACTCGATAATAGCGGGGGACTACGAGCAGTACTTC.